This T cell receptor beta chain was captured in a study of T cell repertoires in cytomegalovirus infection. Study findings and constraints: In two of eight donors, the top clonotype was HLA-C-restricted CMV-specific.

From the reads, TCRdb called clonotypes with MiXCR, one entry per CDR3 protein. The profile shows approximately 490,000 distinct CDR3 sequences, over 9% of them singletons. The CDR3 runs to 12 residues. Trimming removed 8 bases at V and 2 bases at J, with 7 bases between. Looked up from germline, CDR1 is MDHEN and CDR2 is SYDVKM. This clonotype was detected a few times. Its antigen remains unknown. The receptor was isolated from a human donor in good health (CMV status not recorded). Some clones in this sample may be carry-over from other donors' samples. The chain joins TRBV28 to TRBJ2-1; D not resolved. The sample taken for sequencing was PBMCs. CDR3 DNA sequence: TGTGCCAGCCTACGGACCTACAATGAGCAGTTCTTC. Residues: CASLRTYNEQFF.